This TCR beta chain is drawn from a study of graft-versus-host responses after intestinal transplantation (dated by TCRdb to the early 2020s). General notes on the study: The transplants that recipients received were multivisceral, liver-intestinal, or isolated intestinal. Of the roughly 24 intestinal transplant recipients enrolled in the cohort, one of whom was a retransplant, a few patients without pretransplant specimens were excluded. Donor T cell macrochimerism was defined as a peak of at least 4% donor T cells among recipient peripheral blood mononuclear cells. Alloreactive clones were identified by sequencing pre-transplant mixed lymphocyte reaction products and comparing them with unstimulated pre-transplant donor and recipient T cells. Samples from three later patients were sequenced in-house on an Illumina MiSeq with MiXCR processing rather than by the commercial service. After intestinal transplantation, graft-versus-host and host-versus-graft alloreactive T cell clones in the graft, circulation and bone marrow were tracked using bulk TCR-beta CDR3 sequencing. Every recipient was given anti-thymocyte globulin induction, followed by around three years of maintenance tacrolimus and steroids. Beyond this particular receptor, the publication reports: Peak levels of circulating GvH clones were associated with declines in HvG clones early after transplant. GvH clones were detected in recipient bone marrow, and some appeared earlier in ileal mucosa or blood, consistent with an intestinal mucosal origin. The conclusions were limited by the relatively low number and heterogeneity of the intestinal transplant patients. Patients with donor T cell macrochimerism had high GvH to HvG T cell clonal ratios in their allografts.

This clone was counted a single time. Per-base quality was not reported, and no clone a single base away is much larger than it. The time point label on this specimen signifies: cells obtained before transplantation from donor or recipient. Mixed lymphocyte reactions plated about 200,000 CFSE-labeled pre-transplant responders with about 200,000 irradiated violet-dye-labeled stimulators and were cultured for about 6 days. Proliferating CD3+CD4+CFSE-low and CD3+CD8+CFSE-low responder cells were FACS-sorted on a BD Influx sorter after the mixed lymphocyte reaction. Library prep was done by the immunoSEQ multiplex PCR assay. For most patients, genomic DNA was isolated using the Qiagen DNeasy Blood and Tissue Kit and was shipped frozen to Adaptive Biotechnologies for TCR sequencing. Adaptive Biotechnologies carried out high-throughput TCR-beta CDR3 sequencing of genomic DNA for most patients. The original pipeline was this. TCR sequencing data for around 20 patients were retrieved from Adaptive's ImmunoSEQ software; three other patients were processed with MiXCR and VDJtools. CD4 versus CD8 sorting errors were corrected by removing sequences found in both subsets at a frequency ratio below 5:1. CDR3 nucleotide sequences shared by donor and recipient were removed because the origin of these sequences could not be assigned. At least 2-fold expansion over unstimulated cells and a minimum CFSE-low frequency of 0.002% (template counts) or 0.001% (read counts) were required for clones to be classified as alloreactive. A clone was considered mappable if detected in the sequenced pre-transplant spleen, lymph node, or MLR CFSE-low populations of the donor or recipient. The cumulative frequency of alloreactive clones was calculated as a percentage of all sequences, weighted by copy number. TCRdb retrieved this table from immuneACCESS and kept in-frame rearrangements only. Not all clones are present; in checked studies, unresolved V genes account for under half, and no reason is known for the remainder. V and J calls and clone size are those listed in that table; D and trimming were worked out from the DNA. The sample profile shows 12,000 to 15,000 clones; about 27% of them were found once. The ten largest clones represent over 3.5% of the sample.

V is reduced by 0 bases and J by 3 bases, leaving a spacing of 6 bases between them. The germline V gene (reference sequence) gives CDR1 as SGHNT and CDR2 as YYREEE. Counted from cysteine to phenylalanine, this CDR3 has 13 amino acids. This entry keeps only the CDR3 DNA: 39 bases, framed from base 1. Sequences were derived from alloreactive CD4+ T cells from a mixed lymphocyte reaction culture, sampled before intestinal transplant. The cell subset or site label, as the study defines it: CFSE-low proliferating T cells sorted from approximately 6-day pre-transplant mixed lymphocyte reaction (GvH or HvG direction). The receptor comes from a human patient who received an intestinal transplant. In this chain, TRBV5-4 is recombined with TRBJ1-1, with the D gene uncertain. The CDR3 reads CASSLGAYTEAFF. The DNA sequence follows: TGTGCCAGCAGCTTGGGGGCTTACACTGAAGCTTTCTTT.